The clone carrying this TCR beta chain was observed many times. Losses at the gene ends were 5 bases for V and 3 bases for J; bases not matched to a gene: 4. Germline V gene data show CDR1 as MNHEY and CDR2 as SVGEGT. The CDR3 extends over 14 amino acids. Axillary draining lymph nodes of breast cancer patients supplied the node samples. The sample comes from a study of breast tumors, draining lymph nodes, adjacent tissues. TCRdb analysed the multiplex PCR reads with MiXCR anew, one entry per CDR3 protein. The table has under 250,000 distinct CDR3 sequences, approximately 30% seen once. V gene TRBV6-2 or TRBV6-3 combines with J gene TRBJ2-1; TRBD2 agrees at 7 bases. Specimen: axillary lymph node tissue. The receptor comes from a female donor with breast cancer. Some clones in this sample may be carry-over from other donors' samples. CDR3 coding DNA: TGTGCCAGCAGTCTAGCGGACTTCTACAATGAGCAGTTCTTC. Translating it yields CASSLADFYNEQFF.